The 22 T cell receptor beta chains in this list originate from one sample, sequenced in a study of blood T cell repertoires in COVID-19. Clones were sequenced by immunoSEQ multiplex PCR, and TCRdb holds only the in-frame ones, with some missing. The sample has about 170,000 clones; 86% are singletons. The sample comprised peripheral blood. Receptor source: a woman aged 55-75 years with COVID-19, enrolled during active disease.

This chain links TRBV30 with TRBJ1-5; weak D call: TRBD1 (5 bases). The germline V gene encodes CDR1 GTSNPN and CDR2 SVGIG (reference sequence). Trimming pared 2 bases from V and 4 bases from J, leaving 12 bases between. The CDR3 runs to 14 residues. Here the CDR3 reads CAWSKGRDNQPQHF. CDR3 sequence (DNA): TGTGCCTGGAGTAAGGGCAGGGATAATCAGCCCCAGCATTTT.

The V and J genes are TRBV29-1 and TRBJ2-7; TRBD2 matches 8 bases. V trimming: 5 bases; J trimming: 2 bases; junction bases outside the gene matches: 8. Germline loops: CDR1 SQVTM, CDR2 ANQGSEA. This CDR3 spans 14 amino acids. The CDR3 coding sequence is TGCAGCGTTATCTGGACTAGCAGGGCCTACGAGCAGTACTTC. Translation gives CSVIWTSRAYEQYF.

CDR3 nucleotide sequence: TGTGCCAGCAGCCGTACACCCGTCTCTGGAAACACCATATATTTT. Its translation: CASSRTPVSGNTIYF. The chain recombines TRBV5-5 with TRBJ1-3; D is ambiguous. Germline V gene sequence: CDR1 SGHKS, CDR2 YYEKEE (reference sequence). V shed 4 bases and J shed 0 bases, with 11 bases lying between them. This CDR3 spans 15 amino acids. The full variable domain, in which reference TRBV5-5 and TRBJ1-3 provide the parts outside the CDR3, is DAGVTQSPTHLIKTRGQQVTLRCSPISGHKSVSWYQQVLGQGPQFIFQYYEKEERGRGNFPDRFSARQFPNYSSELNVNALLLGDSALYLCASSRTPVSGNTIYFGEGSWLTVV.

The CDR3 protein is CASSFATAYEQYF. CDR3 bases: TGTGCCAGCAGCTTCGCAACAGCCTACGAGCAGTACTTC. V gene TRBV7-2 combines with J gene TRBJ2-7; D ambiguous. The CDR3 sequence is 13 residues long. V was pared by 3 bases and J by 2 bases, with 8 bases between. CDR1 is SGHTA, CDR2 FQGNSA, per germline.

The chain employs TRBV30 and TRBJ2-2, with D possibly TRBD1 on 5 matching bases. Trimming removed 4 bases at V and 0 bases at J, with 12 bases between. Germline CDR1 and CDR2: GTSNPN and SVGIG (reference sequence). This CDR3 contains 15 residues. As DNA, the CDR3 is TGTGCCTGGATAAGGGGCGAAGCGAACACCGGGGAGCTGTTTTTT. This sequence encodes CAWIRGEANTGELFF.

The chain couples TRBV24-1 to TRBJ2-1; 13 positions agree with TRBD2. The J segment lost 7 bases and the V segment lost 3 bases, leaving 11 bases of the junction unmatched. The CDR3 loop spans 18 amino acids. CDR1 is KGHDR, CDR2 SFDVKD, per germline. CDR3 nucleotide sequence: TGTGCCACCAGTGATATTTTTACCGGGACTAGCGGGAAAAATGAGCAGTTCTTC. It translates to CATSDIFTGTSGKNEQFF.

The CDR3 reads CATSYGGTVYNEQFF. For the CDR3, the DNA is TGTGCCACCAGTTATGGCGGGACGGTGTACAATGAGCAGTTCTTC. The V gene is TRBV24-1, the J gene TRBJ2-1, with D possibly TRBD2 on 6 matching bases. The CDR3 runs 15 residues. Germline V lookup: CDR1 KGHDR, CDR2 SFDVKD. The V and J ends lost 6 bases and 4 bases respectively, with 15 bases between them.

The J gene is TRBJ1-2, the V gene TRBV9; tentatively, D is TRBD1 (6 bases). Per the germline V gene, CDR1 is SGDLS and CDR2 is YYNGEE. This CDR3 is 16 amino acids long. Trimming cost V 4 bases and J 4 bases, with 20 bases left between them. CDR3 bases: TGTGCCAGCAGCCCCAGACATTCCGAGGGGGTCTATGGCTACACCTTC. This translates into CASSPRHSEGVYGYTF.

The rearrangement joins TRBV14 to TRBJ1-2; 9 bases align to TRBD1. This CDR3 contains 16 residues. CDR1 and CDR2 from the germline V gene are SGHDN and FVKESK. V shed 6 bases and J 7 bases; nucleotides not matched to a gene: 15. The CDR3 loop reads CASSRTGAFLWGGYTF. The CDR3 bases are TGTGCCAGCAGTCGGACAGGGGCTTTTCTTTGGGGTGGCTACACCTTC.

In its sample, this clone was seen a few times. The chain is built from TRBV6-5 and TRBJ2-7, with a tentative D call TRBD1 (6 bases). Per the germline V gene, CDR1 is MNHEY and CDR2 is SVGAGI. The CDR3 totals 11 residues. Between the trimmed V and J ends, which lost 6 bases and 4 bases, there was a span of 7 bases. The CDR3 reads CASRTGYEQYF. The CDR3, as DNA: TGTGCCAGCAGAACAGGGTACGAGCAGTACTTC.

This clone was picked up one time. This specimen includes other DNA sequences encoding the same CDR3. This chain uses TRBV7-2 with TRBJ1-1, with 7 nucleotides matching TRBD1. CDR3 length: 13 residues. Germline CDR1 is SGHTA and CDR2 is FQGNSA. Unmatched junction bases numbered 1, after V lost 5 bases and J lost 1 base. The CDR3 reads CASSRQGNTEAFF. The CDR3 DNA reads as TGTGCCAGCAGCCGACAGGGGAACACTGAAGCTTTCTTT.

The V call is TRBV30, the J call TRBJ2-7, with 10 nucleotides matching TRBD1. Trimming removed 3 bases from V and 5 bases from J; junction bases left unmatched: 7. The CDR3 has 14 residues. Germline CDR1 GTSNPN, CDR2 SVGIG (reference sequence). CDR3 nucleotides: TGTGCCTGGAGCGATGGACAGGGGGGCAACGAGCAGTACTTC. Residues: CAWSDGQGGNEQYF. Together with reference TRBV30 and TRBJ2-7, the CDR3 gives the full variable domain: SQTIHQWPATLVQPVGSPLSLECTVEGTSNPNLYWYRQAAGRGLQLLFYSVGIGQISSEVPQNLSASRPQDRQFILSSKKLLLSDSGFYLCAWSDGQGGNEQYFGPGTRLTVT.

This chain joins TRBV7-9 and TRBJ2-5; D remains ambiguous. Germline CDR1 SEHNR, CDR2 FQNEAQ (reference sequence). The CDR3 runs 12 residues. Trimming took off 2 bases at V and 5 bases at J, with 6 bases between the two ends. Written as DNA, the CDR3 is TGTGCCAGCAGCTTATGGGCGGAGACCCAGTACTTC. Encoded protein: CASSLWAETQYF.

This chain connects TRBV15 to TRBJ1-2; tentative D call: TRBD1 (6 bases). The V and J ends lost 1 base and 6 bases respectively, with 9 bases between them. Per germline, CDR1 LNHNV and CDR2 YYDKDF (reference sequence). CDR3 length: 13 residues. The CDR3: CATSRGQGNGYTF. The DNA for the CDR3 is TGTGCCACCAGCAGAGGCCAGGGGAATGGCTACACCTTC. The full variable domain, its missing parts supplied by reference TRBV15 and TRBJ1-2, is DAMVIQNPRYQVTQFGKPVTLSCSQTLNHNVMYWYQQKSSQAPKLLFHYYDKDFNNEADTPDNFQSRRPNTSFCFLDIRSPGLGDTAMYLCATSRGQGNGYTFGSGTRLTVV.

This clone turned up a few times. The chain combines TRBV28 with TRBJ2-7; 9 bases fit TRBD1. CDR3 length: 14 residues. CDR1 MDHEN and CDR2 SYDVKM come from the germline V gene. V was clipped by 4 bases and J by 4 bases; unmatched bases: 5. In DNA, the CDR3 is TGTGCCAGCAGTTCCGGGACAGGGTTGTACGAGCAGTACTTC. The encoded protein is CASSSGTGLYEQYF. The complete variable domain, with remaining parts taken from reference TRBV28 and TRBJ2-7, reads DVKVTQSSRYLVKRTGEKVFLECVQDMDHENMFWYRQDPGLGLRLIYFSYDVKMKEKGDIPEGYSVSREKKERFSLILESASTNQTSMYLCASSSGTGLYEQYFGPGTRLTVT.

V gene TRBV5-1 combines with J gene TRBJ2-3; TRBD2 matches at 7 bases. Germline trimming cut 0 bases from V and 5 bases from J; bases unmatched to any gene: 6. Germline CDR1 reads SGHRS; CDR2 reads YFSETQ. The CDR3 consists of 15 residues. CDR3: CASSLGEGSLDTQYF. In DNA form, the CDR3 reads TGCGCCAGCAGCTTGGGGGAGGGGAGTCTAGATACGCAGTATTTT.

The table lists this clone with a count of one. V usage is TRBV6-2 or TRBV6-3 and J usage is TRBJ1-1, with D maybe TRBD1 (5 bases). Germline assignment: CDR1 MNHEY and CDR2 SVGEGT. With 4 bases removed from V and 4 bases from J, the gap between germline ends came to 13 bases. CDR3 length equals 14 residues. The CDR3 nucleotides are TGTGCCAGCAGTTCCGCCGGGGGGGGCACTGAAGCTTTCTTT. Translated: CASSSAGGGTEAFF.

V usage is TRBV7-9 and J usage is TRBJ1-6; 7 bases match TRBD1. Trimming cost V 1 base and J 8 bases; bases outside gene matches: 2. Germline V gene data show CDR1 as SEHNR and CDR2 as FQNEAQ (reference sequence). The CDR3 covers 14 residues. The CDR3 sequence is CASSLGQGDSPLHF. CDR3 DNA: TGTGCCAGCAGCTTAGGGCAGGGGGATTCACCCCTCCACTTT.

The chain recombines TRBV19 with TRBJ2-1, with TRBD1 matching 7 bases. This CDR3 is 16 amino acids long. Germline CDR1 is LNHDA and CDR2 is SQIVND (reference sequence). The V and J ends lost 5 bases and 9 bases, in that order; junction bases with no gene match: 16. The CDR3: CASSSVGGSIDSEQFF. In DNA form, the CDR3 reads TGTGCCAGTAGTTCAGTAGGGGGCTCTATTGACAGTGAGCAGTTCTTC.

There are a few counts of this clone. The chain has TRBV9 and TRBJ2-7; the D gene is possibly TRBD2 (6 bases). The V gene's germline CDR1 is SGDLS and CDR2 YYNGEE. The CDR3 is made up of 14 amino acids. Trimming cost V 3 bases and J 3 bases, with 13 bases left between them. The CDR3 reads CASSADGRSYEQYF. In DNA, the CDR3 is TGTGCCAGCAGCGCTGATGGGAGGAGCTACGAGCAGTACTTC. The full variable domain, its missing parts supplied by reference TRBV9 and TRBJ2-7, is DSGVTQTPKHLITATGQRVTLRCSPRSGDLSVYWYQQSLDQGLQFLIQYYNGEERAKGNILERFSAQQFPDLHSELNLSSLELGDSALYFCASSADGRSYEQYFGPGTRLTVT.

This CDR3 reads CASSQGQRNTEAFF. CDR3 in DNA: TGCGCCAGCAGCCAGGGACAGAGGAACACTGAAGCTTTCTTT. This chain joins TRBV4-1 and TRBJ1-1; 7 nucleotides match TRBD1. Germline values: CDR1 MGHRA, CDR2 YSYEKL. CDR3 length equals 14 residues. V shed 3 bases, J shed 1 base, and the junction held 2 bases outside the gene matches.

CDR3 region: CASSPGTSGRKFF. The CDR3 DNA is TGTGCCAGCAGTCCTGGGACTAGCGGGAGAAAGTTCTTC. J is TRBJ2-1 and V is TRBV28, with 14 bases identical to TRBD2. From germline, CDR1 is MDHEN and CDR2 SYDVKM. The ends lost 5 bases at V and 14 bases at J; junction bases unmatched: 5. This CDR3 region has 13 residues.